This T cell receptor (beta chain) was identified in a study of T cells and Merkel cell carcinoma outcomes. There are 15 residues in the CDR3. Germline V gene lookup returns CDR1 SGHRS and CDR2 YFSETQ. Trimming left V 4 bases short and J 1 base short, with 14 bases between. Points from the study as a whole: In Merkel cell carcinoma, repertoire and T-cell density reportedly predicted outcomes.

On this clone itself: Its antigen is undetermined.

Libraries were prepared by immunoSEQ multiplex PCR; TCRdb keeps only in-frame clonotypes and omits some of them. The table includes 15,000 to 25,000 clones, more than 65% detected once. This chain connects TRBV5-1 to TRBJ1-1; D might be TRBD1 (5 bases). This sequence originates from a human donor with Merkel cell carcinoma. The sample taken for sequencing was tumor tissue from Merkel cell carcinoma. The CDR3 protein is CASSLRDFPNTEAFF. DNA for the CDR3: TGCGCCAGCAGCCTAAGGGACTTCCCGAACACTGAAGCTTTCTTT.